One sample yielded the 22 T cell receptor beta chains listed below, sequenced in a study of blood T cell repertoires in COVID-19. Produced via immunoSEQ multiplex PCR; TCRdb's table is partial and in-frame only. The sample includes approximately 37,000 clones, around 83% of them seen just once. Sequencing used peripheral blood. These receptors came from a man in his forties or fifties in a cohort sampled during active COVID-19.

In this sample, this clone is medium-sized. CDR3 nucleotides: TGTGCCAGCAGTTCGGTCCCGGGACAGGGCAACAATGAGCAGTTCTTC. Amino acid sequence: CASSSVPGQGNNEQFF. The V call is TRBV6-5, the J call TRBJ2-1; 9 bases are shared with TRBD1. This CDR3 spans 16 amino acids. V lost 4 bases and J lost 5; bases outside the gene matches: 9. Per the germline V gene, CDR1 is MNHEY and CDR2 is SVGAGI.

CDR3 protein: CASSLAFRARAGGAYGYTF. DNA of the CDR3: TGTGCCAGCAGCTTAGCGTTTAGGGCGCGGGCGGGGGGCGCGTATGGCTACACCTTC. The chain combines TRBV7-8 with TRBJ1-2; TRBD1 is a possible D gene (6 bases). V shed 0 bases and J shed 5 bases, with 25 bases lying between them. Per the germline V gene, CDR1 is SGHVS and CDR2 is FQNEAQ. The CDR3 runs to 19 residues.

V and J are TRBV3-1 (or the pseudogene TRBV3-2) and TRBJ1-3; D may be TRBD1 (5 bases). Germline CDR1 LGHDT, CDR2 YNNKEL (reference sequence). The ends were cut back, 3 bases at V and 2 bases at J, with 14 bases in the middle. The CDR3 spans 16 residues. As DNA, the CDR3 is TGTGCCAGCAGCCATACCCAGGGATTCACTGGAAACACCATATATTTT. This translates into CASSHTQGFTGNTIYF.

The chain joins TRBV3-1 (or the pseudogene TRBV3-2) to TRBJ2-5; no clear D. Germline V gives CDR1 LGHDT, CDR2 YNNKEL (reference sequence). Trimming pared 0 bases from V and 2 bases from J, leaving 7 bases between. The CDR3 is 14 amino acids. The DNA for the CDR3 is TGTGCCAGCAGCCAAGAGAGAGGACAAGAGACCCAGTACTTC. Translation gives CASSQERGQETQYF.

Only one count was recorded for this clone. The chain is built from TRBV11-3 and TRBJ2-5; 7 bases agree with TRBD2. Looked up from germline, CDR1 is SGHNT and CDR2 is YENEEA. The CDR3 totals 15 residues. With V trimmed by 2 bases and J by 5 bases, 8 bases remained unmatched. CDR3 DNA: TGTGCCAGCAGCTTATATGGGGGAGGGAGCGAGACCCAGTACTTC. Translated, it gives CASSLYGGGSETQYF.

V and J are TRBV11-3 and TRBJ2-7; TRBD1 agrees at 9 bases. Germline V gene sequence: CDR1 SGHNT, CDR2 YENEEA. This CDR3 contains 13 residues. V was pared by 4 bases and J by 5 bases, with 3 bases of the junction left unmatched. Here the CDR3 reads CASSWGQGDEQYF. The CDR3 coding sequence is TGTGCCAGCAGCTGGGGACAGGGTGACGAGCAGTACTTC.

The chain recombines TRBV7-6 with TRBJ1-4; maybe TRBD1 (6 bases). Germline loops: CDR1 SGHVS, CDR2 FNYEAQ. V lost 4 bases and J lost 6, with 15 bases in between. The CDR3 covers 15 residues. CDR3 sequence reads: CASSSTGTPDEKLFF. In nucleotides, the CDR3 is TGTGCCAGCAGCTCCACCGGGACACCAGATGAAAAACTGTTTTTT.

This chain links TRBV7-2 with TRBJ1-5; D uncertain. The CDR3 is made up of 13 amino acids. The V end was cut by 5 bases, the J end by 0 bases, with 5 bases between. Germline assignment: CDR1 SGHTA and CDR2 FQGNSA. In DNA form, the CDR3 reads TGTGCCAGCAGCCCAGATAGCAATCAGCCCCAGCATTTT. This sequence encodes CASSPDSNQPQHF.

In this sample, this clone turned up once. The rearrangement joins TRBV11-1 to TRBJ2-5; D remains ambiguous. V gave up 1 base and J gave up 2 bases, with 5 bases separating them. Germline assignment: CDR1 SGHAT and CDR2 FQDESV (reference sequence). The CDR3 covers 13 residues. The CDR3 loop is CASSLGLQETQYF. In DNA form, the CDR3 reads TGTGCCAGCAGCTTAGGACTGCAAGAGACCCAGTACTTC.

The gene calls are TRBV29-1 and TRBJ2-1; 10 nucleotides match TRBD2. This CDR3 comprises 15 residues. Trimming at V came to 0 bases and at J to 7 bases, leaving 6 bases not matched to a gene. CDR1 and CDR2 from the germline V gene are SQVTM and ANQGSEA. CDR3 in DNA: TGCAGCGTTGAAGATACCAGCGGGGGGGCGAATGAGCAGTTCTTC. It codes for CSVEDTSGGANEQFF.

The V gene is TRBV7-6, the J gene TRBJ2-2, with TRBD1 matching 7 bases. CDR1 is SGHVS and CDR2 is FNYEAQ in the germline V gene. V dropped 5 bases and J dropped 4; count of bases not matched to a gene: 7. The CDR3 runs to 15 residues. The CDR3 DNA is TGTGCCAGCAGCCTAGGAACAGGGGCCACCGGGGAGCTGTTTTTT. Translated, it gives CASSLGTGATGELFF.

The chain employs TRBV19 and TRBJ2-7; D may be TRBD1 (6 bases). CDR3 size: 13 residues. V was cut by 7 bases and J by 7 bases, with 17 bases left in between. Germline V gives CDR1 LNHDA, CDR2 SQIVND (reference sequence). CDR3 bases: TGTGCCAGTACGGGGCAGGGGCGTAAAGAGCAGTACTTC. This translates into CASTGQGRKEQYF.

The chain recombines TRBV4-1 with TRBJ1-1; 8 bases fit TRBD1. The germline V gene has CDR1 MGHRA and CDR2 YSYEKL. This CDR3 contains 14 residues. V shed 4 bases, J shed 1 base, and the junction held 2 bases outside the gene matches. CDR3 sequence reads: CASSLGTGNTEAFF. The CDR3 coding sequence is TGCGCCAGCAGCCTTGGGACAGGGAACACTGAAGCTTTCTTT.

The table lists this clone with a few counts. The V and J genes are TRBV7-3 and TRBJ1-1, with TRBD1 identical over 7 bases. Germline V CDR1 and CDR2: SGHTA, FQGTGA. This CDR3 region has 13 residues. V was pared by 6 bases and J by 4 bases, with 5 bases of the junction left unmatched. CDR3 loop: CASSITGATEAFF. CDR3 DNA: TGTGCCAGCAGTATAACAGGGGCCACTGAAGCTTTCTTT.

This clone was counted between two and nine times. The rearrangement links TRBV7-9 to TRBJ1-3; TRBD1 matches at 10 bases. Per the germline V gene, CDR1 is SEHNR and CDR2 is FQNEAQ (reference sequence). Losses at the gene ends were 8 bases for V and 2 bases for J; bases not matched to a gene: 15. The length of the CDR3 is 18 residues. The CDR3 loop reads CASRTRDRGLPTGNTIYF. Written as DNA, the CDR3 is TGTGCCAGCCGTACCAGGGACAGGGGTTTGCCTACTGGAAACACCATATATTTT.

This clone appeared a single time. The chain is built from TRBV7-2 and TRBJ2-3; no firm D call. The CDR3 loop spans 16 amino acids. Trimming pared 2 bases from V and 0 bases from J, leaving 12 bases between. In germline, CDR1 is SGHTA, CDR2 FQGNSA. Here the CDR3 DNA reads TGTGCCAGCAGCTTATGGCAGCGCTCTAGCACAGATACGCAGTATTTT. Translation: CASSLWQRSSTDTQYF.

The V call is TRBV6-5, the J call TRBJ1-2; no reliable D call. The length of the CDR3 is 11 residues. The germline V and J ends were trimmed by 2 bases and 7 bases, with 5 bases remaining between them. Germline lookup yields CDR1 MNHEY and CDR2 SVGAGI. CDR3 loop: CASSYEGGYTF. DNA of the CDR3: TGTGCCAGCAGTTACGAGGGTGGCTACACCTTC.

This clone occurred once. The chain employs TRBV18 and TRBJ2-7; 11 nucleotides match TRBD2. Germline CDR1 is KGHSH and CDR2 is LQKENI. This CDR3 is 15 amino acids long. Trimming cost V 3 bases and J 1 base; bases outside gene matches: 2. CDR3 nucleotide sequence: TGTGCCAGCTCACCGGGACTAGCGGAGTCCTACGAGCAGTACGTC. This encodes CASSPGLAESYEQYV.

This clone was found once. This rearrangement joins TRBV21-1 to TRBJ2-7; no DNA check was done on the table's D call, TRBD1. TRBV21-1 is termed a pseudogene. CDR3 length: 12 residues. The CDR3 region is CASRTESYEQYV. In DNA form, the CDR3 reads TGTGCCAGCCGGACAGAGTCCTACGAGCAGTACGTC.

The chain is built from TRBV18 and TRBJ2-7, with D possibly being TRBD2 (6 bases). Trimming left V 6 bases short and J 4 bases short, with 19 bases between. The CDR3 has 15 residues. Germline V gene sequence: CDR1 KGHSH, CDR2 LQKENI. The CDR3 is CASSPRGGMRYEQYF. CDR3 nucleotide sequence: TGTGCCAGCTCCCCCCGTGGGGGGATGAGATACGAGCAGTACTTC.

This chain links TRBV9 with TRBJ2-5, with 8 bases aligning to TRBD1. The CDR3 consists of 15 residues. Unmatched junction bases numbered 6, after V lost 0 bases and J lost 5 bases. Germline V gene lookup returns CDR1 SGDLS and CDR2 YYNGEE. The CDR3 sequence: CASSVADRAVETQYF. The CDR3 DNA sequence: TGTGCCAGCAGCGTAGCGGACAGGGCGGTGGAGACCCAGTACTTC.

The chain combines TRBV5-6 with TRBJ2-7; TRBD1 matches at 8 bases. The CDR3 runs to 14 residues. The J segment lost 3 bases and the V segment lost 3 bases, leaving 5 bases of the junction unmatched. Germline V gene sequence: CDR1 SGHDT, CDR2 YYEEEE. CDR3 sequence (DNA): TGTGCCAGCAGCTCGGGACAGGATATCTACGAGCAGTACGTC. This gives the protein CASSSGQDIYEQYV.